This T cell receptor (beta chain) was captured in a study of T-cell memory formation after mild COVID-19. Whole-study results and caveats: Certain responding clones were present in pre-infection memory, suggesting participation of cross-reactive memory.

The CDR3 spans 12 residues. The ends lost 3 bases at V and 8 bases at J; junction bases unmatched: 3. In germline, CDR1 is SGHAT, CDR2 FQNNGV. This clonotype was detected only a few times. Antigen specificity is unknown. 5'RACE primed at constant segments yielded TCR alpha and TCR beta cDNA libraries bearing sample barcodes and UMIs. TCRdb re-called the 5' RACE reads through MiXCR, storing one row per CDR3 protein. The table has about 260,000 distinct CDR3 sequences, 15% to 20% seen once. The rearrangement uses TRBV11-2 and TRBJ1-2, with 7 bases matching TRBD1. The TCR sequence derives from a man aged 18 to 30 who had mild COVID-19 (a few samples of this study predate the infection). Cell type and time point are not known. The sequenced sample consisted of PBMCs or a T cell subset sorted from them (not recorded which). The CDR3 reads CASSFLGGGYTF. The CDR3 DNA follows: TGTGCCAGCAGCTTTTTAGGGGGCGGCTACACCTTC.